Each of the 8 T cell receptor beta chains below was sequenced from the same sample in a study of PD-L1 blockade in urothelial cancer. Sequencing used immunoSEQ multiplex PCR; TCRdb keeps in-frame clones, though not all of them. Altogether 42,000 or so clones are present, roughly 86% being singletons, with the ten largest covering over 10%. As to time point: peripheral blood 6 weeks after treatment start. Material: PBMCs, obtained around atezolizumab (anti-PD-L1) treatment. These receptors were collected from a man in his sixties with urothelial cancer.

The chain employs TRBV5-1 and TRBJ2-7, with D possibly matching TRBD1 (6 bases). With 0 bases removed from V and 5 bases from J, the gap between germline ends came to 12 bases. The CDR3 is 14 residues long. CDR1 is SGHRS, CDR2 YFSETQ, per germline. CDR3 sequence: CASSLGGHVDEQYF. CDR3 bases: TGCGCCAGCAGCTTGGGGGGACATGTCGACGAGCAGTACTTC. The full variable domain, rest sourced from reference TRBV5-1 and TRBJ2-7, is KAGVTQTPRYLIKTRGQQVTLSCSPISGHRSVSWYQQTPGQGLQFLFEYFSETQRNKGNFPGRFSGRQFSNSRSEMNVSTLELGDSALYLCASSLGGHVDEQYFGPGTRLTVT.

A few counts support this clone. The chain has TRBV29-1 and TRBJ2-5; D may be TRBD1 (6 bases). Germline CDR1 is SQVTM and CDR2 is ANQGSEA. Trimming stripped 8 bases from V and 5 bases from J, with 12 bases between. The CDR3 runs to 11 residues. The CDR3 loop is CSQGNTETQYF. CDR3 DNA sequence: TGCAGCCAGGGGAACACGGAGACCCAGTACTTC.

This chain links TRBV5-1 with TRBJ1-2; 11 nucleotides align to TRBD1. The CDR3 has 16 amino acids. CDR1 is SGHRS, CDR2 YFSETQ, per germline. V lost 3 bases and J lost 6; bases outside the gene matches: 10. CDR3 sequence reads: CASSSIPGTGGNGYTF. In DNA, the CDR3 is TGCGCCAGCAGCTCTATCCCCGGGACAGGGGGAAATGGCTACACCTTC.

CDR3 loop: CASSETSGGVDTQYF. The CDR3 DNA is TGTGCCAGCAGTGAAACTAGCGGGGGGGTAGATACGCAGTATTTT. The rearrangement joins TRBV2 to TRBJ2-3; 13 bases are shared with TRBD2. Germline CDR1 SNHLY, CDR2 FYNNEI. J lost 5 bases, V lost 2 bases, and 1 base had no gene match. The CDR3 has 15 amino acids.

This clone appeared a few times. The chain has TRBV19 and TRBJ1-1; D may be TRBD1 (6 bases). V was clipped by 5 bases and J by 3 bases, with 10 bases between them. The CDR3 length is 13 residues. Germline CDR1 LNHDA, CDR2 SQIVND (reference sequence). This CDR3 reads CASSSQGYTEAFF. The DNA of the CDR3 is TGTGCCAGTAGTTCACAGGGTTACACTGAAGCTTTCTTT.

The rearrangement joins TRBV15 to TRBJ2-2; D is perhaps TRBD2 (6 bases). The germline V gene encodes CDR1 LNHNV and CDR2 YYDKDF (reference sequence). The V end lost 0 bases, the J end lost 4 bases, and 12 bases lay between the germline ends. The CDR3 has 16 amino acids. CDR3 bases: TGTGCCACCAGCAGAGACCCGACTAGGGTCACCGGGGAGCTGTTTTTT. Encoded protein: CATSRDPTRVTGELFF.

Comment on this clone: This CDR3 is also generated by other DNA sequences in the sample. V gene TRBV9 combines with J gene TRBJ1-2; maybe TRBD1 (5 bases). The germline gives CDR1 SGDLS, CDR2 YYNGEE. With 2 bases removed from V and 4 bases from J, the gap between germline ends came to 9 bases. The CDR3 spans 13 residues. The CDR3 DNA reads as TGTGCCAGCAGCGTGGGGGGGGGCTATGGCTACACCTTC. Amino acids: CASSVGGGYGYTF.

The chain is built from TRBV6-5 and TRBJ1-1, with unresolved D. V gave up 0 bases and J gave up 0 bases, with 8 bases separating them. There are 15 residues in the CDR3. The germline V gene has CDR1 MNHEY and CDR2 SVGAGI. Here the CDR3 reads CASSYSPGMNTEAFF. The DNA of the CDR3 is TGTGCCAGCAGTTACTCACCGGGAATGAACACTGAAGCTTTCTTT.